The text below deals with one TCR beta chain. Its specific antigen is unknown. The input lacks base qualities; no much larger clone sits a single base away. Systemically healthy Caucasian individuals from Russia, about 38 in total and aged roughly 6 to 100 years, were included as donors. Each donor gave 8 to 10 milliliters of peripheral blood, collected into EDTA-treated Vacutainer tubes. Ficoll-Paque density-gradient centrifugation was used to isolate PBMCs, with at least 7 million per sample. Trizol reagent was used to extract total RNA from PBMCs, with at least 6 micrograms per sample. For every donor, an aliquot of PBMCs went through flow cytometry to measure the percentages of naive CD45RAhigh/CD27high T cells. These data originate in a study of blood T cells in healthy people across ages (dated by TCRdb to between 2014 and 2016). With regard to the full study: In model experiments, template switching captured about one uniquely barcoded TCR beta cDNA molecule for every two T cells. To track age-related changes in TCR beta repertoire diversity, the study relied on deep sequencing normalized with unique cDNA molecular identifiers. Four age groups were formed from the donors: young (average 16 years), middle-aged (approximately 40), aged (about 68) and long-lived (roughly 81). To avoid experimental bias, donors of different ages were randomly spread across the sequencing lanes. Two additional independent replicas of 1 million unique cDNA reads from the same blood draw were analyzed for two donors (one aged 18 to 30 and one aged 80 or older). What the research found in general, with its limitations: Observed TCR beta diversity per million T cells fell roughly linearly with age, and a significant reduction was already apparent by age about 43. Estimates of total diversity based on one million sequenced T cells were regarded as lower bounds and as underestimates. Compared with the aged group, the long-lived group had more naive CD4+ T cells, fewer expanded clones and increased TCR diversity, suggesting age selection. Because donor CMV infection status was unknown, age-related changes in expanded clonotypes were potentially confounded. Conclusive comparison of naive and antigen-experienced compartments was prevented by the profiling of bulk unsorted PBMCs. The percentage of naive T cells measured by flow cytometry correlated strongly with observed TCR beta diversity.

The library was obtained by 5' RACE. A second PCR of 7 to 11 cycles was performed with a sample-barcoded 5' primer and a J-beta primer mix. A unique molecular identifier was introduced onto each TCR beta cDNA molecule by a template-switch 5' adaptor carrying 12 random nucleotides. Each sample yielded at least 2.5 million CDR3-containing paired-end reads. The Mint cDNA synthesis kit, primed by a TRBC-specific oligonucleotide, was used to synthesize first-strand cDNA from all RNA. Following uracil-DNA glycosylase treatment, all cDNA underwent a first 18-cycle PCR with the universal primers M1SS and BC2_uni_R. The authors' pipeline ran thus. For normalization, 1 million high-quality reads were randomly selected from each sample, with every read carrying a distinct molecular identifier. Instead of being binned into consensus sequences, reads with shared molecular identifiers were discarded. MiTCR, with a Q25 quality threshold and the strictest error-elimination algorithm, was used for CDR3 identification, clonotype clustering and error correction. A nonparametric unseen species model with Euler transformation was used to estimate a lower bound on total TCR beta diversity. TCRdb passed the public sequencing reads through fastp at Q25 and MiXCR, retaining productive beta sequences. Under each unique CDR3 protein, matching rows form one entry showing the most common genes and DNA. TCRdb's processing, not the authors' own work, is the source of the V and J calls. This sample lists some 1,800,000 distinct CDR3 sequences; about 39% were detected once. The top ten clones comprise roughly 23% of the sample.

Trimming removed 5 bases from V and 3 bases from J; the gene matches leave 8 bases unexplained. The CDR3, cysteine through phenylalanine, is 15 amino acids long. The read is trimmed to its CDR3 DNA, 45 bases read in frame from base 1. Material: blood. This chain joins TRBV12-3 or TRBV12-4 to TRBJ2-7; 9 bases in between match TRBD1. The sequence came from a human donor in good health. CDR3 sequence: CASSTTGGGYYEQYF. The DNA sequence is TGTGCCAGCAGTACGACAGGGGGTGGATACTACGAGCAGTACTTC.